This entry describes one TCR beta chain. The antigen is undetermined. A read error may produce the germline difference seen at one junction end. Clones were sequenced by immunoSEQ multiplex PCR, and TCRdb holds only the in-frame ones, with some missing. The sample yields about 50,000 clones, approximately 89% seen once. In germline, CDR1 is SSHAT, CDR2 FNYEAQ (reference sequence). The CDR3 has 17 amino acids. The entry originates in a study of memory CD8 T cells in hepatitis C reinfection. Overall study: Pre-reinfection samples were taken 55 to 20 weeks before detection.

Documented time point: pre-reinfection, 55 to 20 weeks before reinfection detection. No in vitro expansion preceded TCR sequencing of the sorted cells. Study-level points and caveats: Four or five donors were too few for definitive public clonotype conclusions.

The genes are TRBV7-7 and TRBJ2-5, with 8 positions matching TRBD2. Sequencing was carried out using naive CD8+ T cells sorted from blood. The sequence was collected from a man aged 18 to 29 with hepatitis C virus infection. The CDR3 nucleotides read TGTGCTAGCAGCTTAGGACTTGACAGCGGGAGAGGGGAGACCCAGTACTTC. Translated: CASSLGLDSGRGETQYF.